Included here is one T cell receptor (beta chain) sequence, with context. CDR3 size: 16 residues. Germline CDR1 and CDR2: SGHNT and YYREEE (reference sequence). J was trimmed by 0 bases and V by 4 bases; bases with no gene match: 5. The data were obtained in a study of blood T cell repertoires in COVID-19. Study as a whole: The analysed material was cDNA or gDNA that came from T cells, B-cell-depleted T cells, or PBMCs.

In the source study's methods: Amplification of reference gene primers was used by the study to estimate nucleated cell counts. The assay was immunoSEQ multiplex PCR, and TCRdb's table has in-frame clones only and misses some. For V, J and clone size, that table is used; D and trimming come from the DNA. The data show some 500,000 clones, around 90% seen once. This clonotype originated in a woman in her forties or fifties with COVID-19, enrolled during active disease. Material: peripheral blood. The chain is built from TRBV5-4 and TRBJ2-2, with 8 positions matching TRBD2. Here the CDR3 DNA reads TGTGCCAGCAGCCCCAGGGGACTAGCGAACACCGGGGAGCTGTTTTTT. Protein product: CASSPRGLANTGELFF.